Shown below are 11 T cell receptor beta chains from a single sample sequenced in a study of shared clonotypes between healthy human individuals. Assay: immunoSEQ multiplex PCR; the TCRdb copy retains only in-frame clones and omits some. This sample yields approximately 2,300,000 clones, of which about nine tenths are seen a single time; around 0.35% belongs to the top ten. The sequencing input was naive CD4+ T cells from PBMCs. Subset here: CD45RA+ positively selected. The receptors shown here come from a man aged 18 to 29 in good health. Some clones in this sample may be carry-over from other donors' samples.

This chain uses TRBV7-3 with TRBJ2-1, with D perhaps given as TRBD1 or TRBD2 (5 bases each). The CDR3 sequence is 16 residues long. Germline-derived CDR1 and CDR2 are SGHTA and FQGTGA. The ends were cut back, 1 base at V and 2 bases at J, with 12 bases in the middle. The CDR3 is CASSLRGGSAYNEQFF. Written as DNA, the CDR3 is TGTGCCAGCAGCTTAAGGGGCGGGTCCGCCTACAATGAGCAGTTCTTC.

The chain couples TRBV28 to TRBJ1-1, with D hard to call. V lost 1 base, J lost 0 bases, and 21 bases lay in between. This CDR3 contains 19 residues. Germline loops: CDR1 MDHEN, CDR2 SYDVKM. CDR3 DNA sequence: TGTGCCAGCAGTTTATTTCGACGGTCAGCCAATCTAATGAACACTGAAGCTTTCTTT. It specifies CASSLFRRSANLMNTEAFF. Complete variable domain (other parts from reference TRBV28 and TRBJ1-1): DVKVTQSSRYLVKRTGEKVFLECVQDMDHENMFWYRQDPGLGLRLIYFSYDVKMKEKGDIPEGYSVSREKKERFSLILESASTNQTSMYLCASSLFRRSANLMNTEAFFGQGTRLTVV.

Concerning this clone itself: The sample carries other DNA sequences with the same CDR3. This chain joins TRBV28 and TRBJ2-7; D not certain. From germline, CDR1 is MDHEN and CDR2 SYDVKM. The CDR3 covers 12 residues. V lost 1 base and J lost 3, with 4 bases in between. CDR3 sequence reads: CASSLSIYEQYF. The CDR3 DNA is TGTGCCAGCAGTTTATCCATCTACGAGCAGTACTTC.

This rearrangement joins TRBV19 to TRBJ2-3; perhaps TRBD1 as D (6 bases). The germline gives CDR1 LNHDA, CDR2 SQIVND (reference sequence). V was pared by 6 bases and J by 2 bases, with 15 bases between. There are 15 residues in the CDR3. The CDR3 DNA is TGTGCCAGTAGCTTCGACAGGACTCCCACAGATACGCAGTATTTT. This sequence encodes CASSFDRTPTDTQYF.

The rearrangement uses TRBV2 and TRBJ2-3, with 8 bases lining up with TRBD2. The CDR3 totals 15 residues. The V and J ends lost 6 bases and 2 bases, in that order; junction bases with no gene match: 7. Germline assignment: CDR1 SNHLY and CDR2 FYNNEI. The CDR3: CASRSGGISTDTQYF. The CDR3 DNA reads as TGTGCCAGCAGGTCGGGGGGGATATCCACAGATACGCAGTATTTT.

The chain carries TRBV28 and TRBJ2-5; 14 bases fit TRBD2. Unmatched junction bases numbered 8, after V lost 6 bases and J lost 2 bases. From germline, CDR1 is MDHEN and CDR2 SYDVKM. The CDR3 is 17 residues long. The CDR3 region is CASSRLAGGPGQETQYF. In DNA form, the CDR3 reads TGTGCCAGCAGCCGACTAGCGGGAGGGCCGGGGCAAGAGACCCAGTACTTC.

On this clone itself: Additional DNA sequences in this sample encode the identical CDR3. In DNA form, the CDR3 reads TGCGCCAGCAGCCCTCGAACTAGCGGGAGCTACAATGAGCAGTTCTTC. Its translation is CASSPRTSGSYNEQFF. The chain combines TRBV5-1 with TRBJ2-1, with 11 bases matching TRBD2. Germline V gives CDR1 SGHRS, CDR2 YFSETQ. The CDR3 contains 16 residues. With 4 bases clipped from V and 3 bases from J, the junction kept 6 bases outside the gene matches.

The genes are TRBV6-6 and TRBJ2-5; 11 positions match TRBD2. Germline lookup yields CDR1 MNHNY and CDR2 SVGAGI (reference sequence). The CDR3 is made up of 16 amino acids. With 2 bases clipped from V and 11 bases from J, the junction kept 13 bases outside the gene matches. In nucleotides, the CDR3 is TGTGCCAGCAGTTACCCCGTTACTAGCGGGGGAGGGAAGCAGTACTTC. Its translation is CASSYPVTSGGGKQYF.

V usage is TRBV5-1 and J usage is TRBJ2-7; D is uncertain. V lost 3 bases and J lost 0, with 10 bases in between. Looked up from germline, CDR1 is SGHRS and CDR2 is YFSETQ. The CDR3 covers 14 residues. In DNA form, the CDR3 reads TGCGCCAGCAGCTGGGTTTCTTTCTCCTACGAGCAGTACTTC. Protein: CASSWVSFSYEQYF.

The chain has TRBV7-2 and TRBJ2-6; 8 bases line up with TRBD1. J gave up 0 bases and V 5 bases, and 9 bases lay outside the gene matches. From germline, CDR1 is SGHTA and CDR2 FQGNSA. The CDR3 runs to 18 residues. The CDR3 reads CASSPMGTGVSGANVLTF. In nucleotides, the CDR3 is TGTGCCAGCAGCCCCATGGGGACAGGAGTCTCTGGGGCCAACGTCCTGACTTTC.

In its sample, this clone was seen once. This rearrangement joins TRBV4-1 to TRBJ2-1, with 11 bases fitting TRBD2. Per germline, CDR1 MGHRA and CDR2 YSYEKL. The CDR3 is 17 residues long. The V segment lost 0 bases and the J segment 5 bases; nucleotides outside the gene matches: 6. The CDR3 sequence is CASSQERIAGGDNEQFF. CDR3 coding DNA: TGCGCCAGCAGCCAAGAAAGGATAGCGGGAGGGGACAATGAGCAGTTCTTC.